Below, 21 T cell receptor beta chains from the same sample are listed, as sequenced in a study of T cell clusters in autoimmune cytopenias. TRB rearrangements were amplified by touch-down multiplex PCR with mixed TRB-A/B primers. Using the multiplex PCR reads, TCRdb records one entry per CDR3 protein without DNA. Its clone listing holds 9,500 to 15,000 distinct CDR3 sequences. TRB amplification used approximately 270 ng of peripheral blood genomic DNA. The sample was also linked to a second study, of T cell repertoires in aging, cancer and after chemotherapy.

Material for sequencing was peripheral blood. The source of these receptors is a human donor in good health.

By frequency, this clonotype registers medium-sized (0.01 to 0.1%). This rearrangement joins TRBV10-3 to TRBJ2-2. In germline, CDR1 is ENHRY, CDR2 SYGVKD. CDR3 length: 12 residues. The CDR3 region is CAISWGSGELFF.

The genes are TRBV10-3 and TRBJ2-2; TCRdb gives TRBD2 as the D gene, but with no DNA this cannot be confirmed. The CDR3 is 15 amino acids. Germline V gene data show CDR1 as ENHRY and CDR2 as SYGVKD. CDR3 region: CAISGRQGGTGELFF.

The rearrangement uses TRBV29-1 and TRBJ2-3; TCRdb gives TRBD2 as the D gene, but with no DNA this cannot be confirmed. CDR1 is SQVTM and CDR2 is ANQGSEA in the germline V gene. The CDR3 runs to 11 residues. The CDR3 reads CSTSSRDTQYF.

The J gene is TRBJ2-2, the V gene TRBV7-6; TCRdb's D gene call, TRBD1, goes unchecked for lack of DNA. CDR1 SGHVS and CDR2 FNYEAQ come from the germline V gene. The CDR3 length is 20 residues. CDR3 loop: CASRQFSADQGDGDAGELFF. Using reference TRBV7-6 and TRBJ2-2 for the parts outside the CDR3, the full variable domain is GAGVSQSPRYKVTKRGQDVALRCDPISGHVSLYWYRQALGQGPEFLTYFNYEAQQDKSGLPNDRFSAERPEGSISTLTIQRTEQRDSAMYRCASRQFSADQGDGDAGELFFGEGSRLTVL.

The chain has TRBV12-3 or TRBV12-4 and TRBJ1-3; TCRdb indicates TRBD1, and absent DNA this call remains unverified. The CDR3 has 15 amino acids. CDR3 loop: CASRAGRGSGNTIYF.

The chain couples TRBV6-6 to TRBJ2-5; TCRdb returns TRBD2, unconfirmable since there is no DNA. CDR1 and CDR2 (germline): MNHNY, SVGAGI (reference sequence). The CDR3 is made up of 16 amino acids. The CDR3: CASSYGVAGGQETQYF.

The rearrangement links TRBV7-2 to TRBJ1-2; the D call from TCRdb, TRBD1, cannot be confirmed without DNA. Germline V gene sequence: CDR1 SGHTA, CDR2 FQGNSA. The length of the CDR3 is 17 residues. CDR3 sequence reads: CASSPSVGGQGNYGYTF.

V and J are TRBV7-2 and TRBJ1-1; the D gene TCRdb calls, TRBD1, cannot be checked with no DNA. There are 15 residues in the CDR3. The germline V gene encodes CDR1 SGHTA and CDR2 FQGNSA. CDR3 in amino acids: CASSRGTVGLPEAFF.

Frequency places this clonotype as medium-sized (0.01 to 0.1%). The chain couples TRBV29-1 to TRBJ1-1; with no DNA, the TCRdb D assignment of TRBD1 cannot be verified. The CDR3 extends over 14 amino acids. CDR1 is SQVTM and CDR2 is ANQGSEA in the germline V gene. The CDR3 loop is CSVPRTGTNTEAFF.

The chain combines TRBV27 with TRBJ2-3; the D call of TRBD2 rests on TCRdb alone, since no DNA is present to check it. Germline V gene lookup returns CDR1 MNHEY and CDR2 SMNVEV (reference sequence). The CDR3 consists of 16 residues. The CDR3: CASSRGTSGEADTQYF.

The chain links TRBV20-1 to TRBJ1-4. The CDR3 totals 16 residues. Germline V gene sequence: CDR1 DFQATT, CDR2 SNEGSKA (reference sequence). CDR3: CSASGRGGKTNEKLFF.

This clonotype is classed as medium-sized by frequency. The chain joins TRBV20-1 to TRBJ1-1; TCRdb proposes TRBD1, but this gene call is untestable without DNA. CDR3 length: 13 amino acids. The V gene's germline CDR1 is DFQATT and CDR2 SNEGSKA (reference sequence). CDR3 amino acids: CSARDPLGLSAFF.

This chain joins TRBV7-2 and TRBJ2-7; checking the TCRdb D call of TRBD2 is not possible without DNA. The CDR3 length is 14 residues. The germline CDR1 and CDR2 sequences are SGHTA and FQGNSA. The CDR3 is CASSLAPLLETQYF.

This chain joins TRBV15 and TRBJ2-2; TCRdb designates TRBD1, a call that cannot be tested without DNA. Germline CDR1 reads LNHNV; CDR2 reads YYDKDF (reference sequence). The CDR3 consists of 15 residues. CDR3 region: CATSSTAGGPGELFF.

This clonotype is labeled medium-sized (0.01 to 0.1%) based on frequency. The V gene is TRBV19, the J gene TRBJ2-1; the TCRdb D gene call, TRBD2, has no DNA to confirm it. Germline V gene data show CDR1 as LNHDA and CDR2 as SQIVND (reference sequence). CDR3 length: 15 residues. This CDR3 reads CASSMGSGGAWEQFF.

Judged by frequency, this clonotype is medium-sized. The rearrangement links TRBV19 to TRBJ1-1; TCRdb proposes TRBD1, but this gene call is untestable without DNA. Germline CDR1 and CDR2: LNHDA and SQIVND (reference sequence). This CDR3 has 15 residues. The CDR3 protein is CASSASTRTSTEAFF. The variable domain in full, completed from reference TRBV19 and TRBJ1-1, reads DGGITQSPKYLFRKEGQNVTLSCEQNLNHDAMYWYRQDPGQGLRLIYYSQIVNDFQKGDIAEGYSVSREKKESFPLTVTSAQKNPTAFYLCASSASTRTSTEAFFGQGTRLTVV.

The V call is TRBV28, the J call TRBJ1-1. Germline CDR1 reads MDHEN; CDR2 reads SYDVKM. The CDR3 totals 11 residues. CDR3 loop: CASGVTGKAFF.

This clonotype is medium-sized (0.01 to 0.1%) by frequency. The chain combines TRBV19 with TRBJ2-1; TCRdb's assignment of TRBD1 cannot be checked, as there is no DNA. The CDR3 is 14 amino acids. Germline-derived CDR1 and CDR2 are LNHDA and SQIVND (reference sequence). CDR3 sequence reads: CASSRVAGNTEQFF.

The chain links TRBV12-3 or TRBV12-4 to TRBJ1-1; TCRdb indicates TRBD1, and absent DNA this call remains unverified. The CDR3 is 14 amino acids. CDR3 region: CASRRGRGETEAFF.

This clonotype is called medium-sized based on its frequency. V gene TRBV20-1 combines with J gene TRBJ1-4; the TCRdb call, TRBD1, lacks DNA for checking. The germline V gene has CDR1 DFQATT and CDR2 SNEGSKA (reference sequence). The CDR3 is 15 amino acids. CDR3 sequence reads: CSARPATDGFEKLFF.

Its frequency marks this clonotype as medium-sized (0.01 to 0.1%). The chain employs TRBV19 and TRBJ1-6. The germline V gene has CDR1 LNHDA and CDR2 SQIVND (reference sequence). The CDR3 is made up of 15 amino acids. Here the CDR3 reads CASSKYSSYNSPLHF.